This T cell receptor beta chain was sequenced in a study of T cells after yellow fever vaccination. UMIs and a universal primer site were added when TCR cDNA was made by 5'RACE template switching. TCRdb re-called the 5' RACE reads through MiXCR, storing one row per CDR3 protein. The data contain hundreds of thousands of distinct CDR3 sequences, roughly 3.9% of them singletons. General observations from the study: Abundant bulk-population clonotypes could contaminate the FACS-sorted repertoires.

In the case of this clonotype: Its antigen is not identified.

CDR1 and CDR2 from the germline V gene are SGHRS and YFSETQ. The V end lost 5 bases, the J end lost 0 bases, and 20 bases lay between the germline ends. This CDR3 contains 17 residues. This TCR was sampled from a man between 18 and 29 years old who received the YFV17D yellow fever vaccine. The chain carries TRBV5-1 and TRBJ1-2, with D maybe TRBD1 (6 bases). The starting material was PBMCs, obtained 5 days after the yellow fever booster vaccination. The CDR3 region is CASRAGISGVANYGYTF. For the CDR3, the DNA is TGCGCCAGCAGGGCCGGGATCTCAGGGGTAGCTAACTATGGCTACACCTTC.